This paragraph covers one T cell receptor (beta chain) sequence. Assay used: immunoSEQ multiplex PCR; TCRdb lists only in-frame clones, some missing. The sample holds 150,000 or so clones; 70% to 90% are singletons and the top ten take around 13%. Time point indicated: baseline pretreatment blood. As for treatment: 15 Gy SBRT to primary tumor, nephrectomy 4 weeks later. The sample belongs to a study of radiation and T cells in renal cell carcinoma. The CDR3 length is 15 residues. Germline loops: CDR1 MRHNA, CDR2 SNTAGT. V lost 0 bases and J lost 4, with 10 bases in between. Sequences were derived from blood, sampled from a patient whose treatment included radiotherapy and nephrectomy. The source is a woman aged 45-65 years with renal cell carcinoma. V and J are TRBV6-4 and TRBJ2-1; the D gene is possibly TRBD2 (6 bases). CDR3 sequence reads: CASSDSASAYNEQFF. Written as DNA, the CDR3 is TGTGCCAGCAGTGACTCGGCTAGCGCTTACAATGAGCAGTTCTTC.